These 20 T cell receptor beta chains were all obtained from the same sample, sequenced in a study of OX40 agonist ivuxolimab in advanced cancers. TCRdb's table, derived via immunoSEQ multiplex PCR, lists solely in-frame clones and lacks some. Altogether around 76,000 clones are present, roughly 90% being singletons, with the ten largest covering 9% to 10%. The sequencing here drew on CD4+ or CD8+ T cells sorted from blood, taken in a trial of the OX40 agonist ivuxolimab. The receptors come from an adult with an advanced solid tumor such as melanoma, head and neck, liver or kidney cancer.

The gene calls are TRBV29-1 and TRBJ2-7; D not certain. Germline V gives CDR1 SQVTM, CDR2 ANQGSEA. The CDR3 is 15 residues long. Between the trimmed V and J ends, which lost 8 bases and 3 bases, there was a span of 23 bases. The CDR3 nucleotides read TGCAGCTGTCGTATCGGCCTCGATGTGGACTACGAGCAGTACTTC. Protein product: CSCRIGLDVDYEQYF.

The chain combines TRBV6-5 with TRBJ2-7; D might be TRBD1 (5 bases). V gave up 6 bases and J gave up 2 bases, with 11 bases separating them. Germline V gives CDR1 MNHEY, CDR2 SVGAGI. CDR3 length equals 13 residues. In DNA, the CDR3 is TGTGCCAGCAGGATCCCAGGGACCTACGAGCAGTACTTC. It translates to CASRIPGTYEQYF.

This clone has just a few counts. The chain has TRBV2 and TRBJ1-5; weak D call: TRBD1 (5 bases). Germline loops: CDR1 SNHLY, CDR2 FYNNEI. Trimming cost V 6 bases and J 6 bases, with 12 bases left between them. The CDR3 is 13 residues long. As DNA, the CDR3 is TGTGCCAGCAGGGGATGGGGCTTTCAGCCCCAGCATTTT. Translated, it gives CASRGWGFQPQHF.

The CDR3 loop reads CASSPRTSGSTSTDTQYF. The CDR3 DNA reads TGTGCCAGCAGCCCGCGGACTAGCGGATCAACTAGCACAGATACGCAGTATTTT. V gene TRBV7-6 combines with J gene TRBJ2-3; 10 nucleotides agree with TRBD2. Germline assignment: CDR1 SGHVS and CDR2 FNYEAQ. V was clipped by 5 bases and J by 0 bases; unmatched bases: 11. The CDR3 sequence is 18 residues long.

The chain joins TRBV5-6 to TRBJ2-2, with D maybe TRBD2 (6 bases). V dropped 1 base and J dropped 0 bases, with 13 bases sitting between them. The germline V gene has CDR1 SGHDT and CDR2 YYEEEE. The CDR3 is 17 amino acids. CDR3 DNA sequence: TGTGCCAGCAGCTTGATTTTACGGGACTCGAACACCGGGGAGCTGTTTTTT. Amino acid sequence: CASSLILRDSNTGELFF.

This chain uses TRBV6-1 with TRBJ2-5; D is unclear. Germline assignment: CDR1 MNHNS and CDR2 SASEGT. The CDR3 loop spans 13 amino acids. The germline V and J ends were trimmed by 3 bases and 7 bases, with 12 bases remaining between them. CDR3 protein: CASSEVPKGTQYF. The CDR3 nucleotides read TGTGCCAGCAGTGAGGTCCCCAAGGGGACCCAGTACTTC.

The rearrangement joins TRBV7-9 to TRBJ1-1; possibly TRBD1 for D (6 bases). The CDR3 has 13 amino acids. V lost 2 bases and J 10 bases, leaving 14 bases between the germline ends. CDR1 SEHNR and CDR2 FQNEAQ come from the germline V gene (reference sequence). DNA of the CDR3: TGTGCCAGCAGCTTATCCGGGGGGGCTGGAGCTTTCTTT. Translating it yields CASSLSGGAGAFF.

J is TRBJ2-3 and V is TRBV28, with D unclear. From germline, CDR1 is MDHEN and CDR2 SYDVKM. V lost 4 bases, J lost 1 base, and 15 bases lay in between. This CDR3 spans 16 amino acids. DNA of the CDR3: TGTGCCAGCAGTTCTGTGACGGCGTCGGGCACAGATACGCAGTATTTT. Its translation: CASSSVTASGTDTQYF.

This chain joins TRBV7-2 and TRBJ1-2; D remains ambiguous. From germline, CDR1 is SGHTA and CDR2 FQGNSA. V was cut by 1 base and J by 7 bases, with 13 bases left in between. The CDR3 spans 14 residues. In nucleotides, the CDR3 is TGTGCCAGCAGCTTAGGTCACAGCCCGGCTGGCTACACCTTC. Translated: CASSLGHSPAGYTF.

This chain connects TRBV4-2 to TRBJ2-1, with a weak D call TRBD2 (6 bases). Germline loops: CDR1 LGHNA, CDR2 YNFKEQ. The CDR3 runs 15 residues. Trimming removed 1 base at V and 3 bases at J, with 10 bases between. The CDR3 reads CASSQVRTNYNEQFF. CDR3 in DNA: TGTGCCAGCAGCCAAGTCAGGACTAACTACAATGAGCAGTTCTTC.

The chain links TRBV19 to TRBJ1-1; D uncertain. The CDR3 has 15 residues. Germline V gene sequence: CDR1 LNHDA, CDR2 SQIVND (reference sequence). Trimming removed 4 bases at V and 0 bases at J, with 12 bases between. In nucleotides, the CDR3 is TGTGCCAGTAGTAGCCCGAGGATGATGAACACTGAAGCTTTCTTT. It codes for CASSSPRMMNTEAFF. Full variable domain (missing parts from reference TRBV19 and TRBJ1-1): DGGITQSPKYLFRKEGQNVTLSCEQNLNHDAMYWYRQDPGQGLRLIYYSQIVNDFQKGDIAEGYSVSREKKESFPLTVTSAQKNPTAFYLCASSSPRMMNTEAFFGQGTRLTVV.

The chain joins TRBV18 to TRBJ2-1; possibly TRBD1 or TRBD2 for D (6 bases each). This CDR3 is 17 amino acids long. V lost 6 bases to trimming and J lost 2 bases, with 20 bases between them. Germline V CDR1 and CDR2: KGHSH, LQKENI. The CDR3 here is CASSPWGAGVTYNEQFF. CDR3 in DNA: TGTGCCAGCTCTCCCTGGGGGGCAGGGGTAACCTACAATGAGCAGTTCTTC.

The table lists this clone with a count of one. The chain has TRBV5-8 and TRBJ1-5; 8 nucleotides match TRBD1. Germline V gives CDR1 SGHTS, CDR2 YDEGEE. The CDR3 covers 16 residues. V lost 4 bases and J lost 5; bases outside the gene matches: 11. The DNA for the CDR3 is TGTGCCAGCAGCCCGGACAGGGAGGGGGCGGATCAGCCCCAGCATTTT. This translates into CASSPDREGADQPQHF.

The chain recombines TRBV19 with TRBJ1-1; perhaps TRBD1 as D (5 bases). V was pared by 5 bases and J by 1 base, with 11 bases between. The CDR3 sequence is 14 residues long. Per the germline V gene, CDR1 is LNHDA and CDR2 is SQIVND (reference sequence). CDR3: CASSPRTRNTEAFF. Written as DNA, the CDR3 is TGTGCCAGTAGTCCACGGACACGGAACACTGAAGCTTTCTTT. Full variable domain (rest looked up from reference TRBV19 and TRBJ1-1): DGGITQSPKYLFRKEGQNVTLSCEQNLNHDAMYWYRQDPGQGLRLIYYSQIVNDFQKGDIAEGYSVSREKKESFPLTVTSAQKNPTAFYLCASSPRTRNTEAFFGQGTRLTVV.

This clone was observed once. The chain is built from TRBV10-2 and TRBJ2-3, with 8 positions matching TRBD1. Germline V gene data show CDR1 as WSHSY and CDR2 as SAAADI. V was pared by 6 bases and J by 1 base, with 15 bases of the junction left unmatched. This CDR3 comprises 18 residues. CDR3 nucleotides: TGCGCCAGCAGGGGGATTGCCCAGGGGGCGCCAGGCACAGATACGCAGTATTTT. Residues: CASRGIAQGAPGTDTQYF.

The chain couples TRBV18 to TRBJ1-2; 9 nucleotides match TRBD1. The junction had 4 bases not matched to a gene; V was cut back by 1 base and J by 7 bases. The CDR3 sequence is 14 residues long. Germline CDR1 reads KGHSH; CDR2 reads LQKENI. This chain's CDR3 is CASSPRDRDGGYTF. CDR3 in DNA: TGTGCCAGCTCACCACGGGACAGGGACGGTGGCTACACCTTC.

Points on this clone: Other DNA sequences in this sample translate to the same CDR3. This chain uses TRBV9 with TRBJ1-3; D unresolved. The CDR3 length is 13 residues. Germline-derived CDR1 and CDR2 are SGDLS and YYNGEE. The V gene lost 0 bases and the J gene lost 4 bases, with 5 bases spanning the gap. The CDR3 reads CASSVGPGNTIYF. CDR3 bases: TGTGCCAGCAGCGTAGGCCCCGGAAACACCATATATTTT.

The CDR3 DNA reads TGTGCCAGCAGAATAGCGGGAGCCCCGTGGGAGCAGTACTTC. It is translated as CASRIAGAPWEQYF. This chain uses TRBV27 with TRBJ2-7; 9 bases agree with TRBD2. Germline lookup yields CDR1 MNHEY and CDR2 SMNVEV (reference sequence). V shed 6 bases, J shed 7 bases, and the junction held 10 bases outside the gene matches. The CDR3 has 14 residues.

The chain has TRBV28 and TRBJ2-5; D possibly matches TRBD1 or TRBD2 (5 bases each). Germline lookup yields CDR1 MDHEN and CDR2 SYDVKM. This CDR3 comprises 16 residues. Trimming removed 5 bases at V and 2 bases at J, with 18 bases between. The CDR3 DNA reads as TGTGCCAGCAGTCCGGGAACCTGGGGCAGGCAAGAGACCCAGTACTTC. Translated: CASSPGTWGRQETQYF.

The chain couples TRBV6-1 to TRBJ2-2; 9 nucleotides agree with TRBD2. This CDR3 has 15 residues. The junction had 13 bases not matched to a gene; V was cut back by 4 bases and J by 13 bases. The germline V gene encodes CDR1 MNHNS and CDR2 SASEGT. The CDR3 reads CASSGRTSAYIGLFF. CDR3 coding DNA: TGTGCCAGCAGTGGCCGGACTAGCGCCTACATAGGGCTGTTTTTT.